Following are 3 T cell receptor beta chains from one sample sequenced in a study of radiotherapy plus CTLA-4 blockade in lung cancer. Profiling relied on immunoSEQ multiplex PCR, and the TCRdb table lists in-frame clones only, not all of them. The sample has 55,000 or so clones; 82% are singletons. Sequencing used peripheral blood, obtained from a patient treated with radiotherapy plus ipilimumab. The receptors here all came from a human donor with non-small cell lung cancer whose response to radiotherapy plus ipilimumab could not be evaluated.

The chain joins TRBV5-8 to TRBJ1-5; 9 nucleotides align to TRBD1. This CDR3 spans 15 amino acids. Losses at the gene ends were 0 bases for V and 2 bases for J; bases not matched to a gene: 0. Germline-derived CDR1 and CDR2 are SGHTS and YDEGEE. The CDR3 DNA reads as TGTGCCAGCAGCTTGGGGACAGGGGGCAATCAGCCCCAGCATTTT. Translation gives CASSLGTGGNQPQHF.

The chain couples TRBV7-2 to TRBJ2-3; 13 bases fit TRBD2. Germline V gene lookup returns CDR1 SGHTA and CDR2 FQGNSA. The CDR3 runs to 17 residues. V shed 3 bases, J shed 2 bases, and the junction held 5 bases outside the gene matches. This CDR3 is CASSLGLAGTLTDTQYF. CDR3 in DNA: TGTGCCAGCAGCTTGGGACTAGCGGGAACCCTCACAGATACGCAGTATTTT.

CDR3 region: CASSLTGPLSGRSWGEQYF. The DNA of the CDR3 is TGTGCCAGCAGCTTAACGGGTCCCCTTAGCGGGAGGTCCTGGGGCGAGCAGTACTTC. The chain is built from TRBV7-8 and TRBJ2-7; 10 positions agree with TRBD2. Germline V gene lookup returns CDR1 SGHVS and CDR2 FQNEAQ. With 2 bases clipped from V and 6 bases from J, the junction kept 19 bases outside the gene matches. There are 19 residues in the CDR3.